These T cell receptor beta chains were read from a single sample in a study of shared clonotypes between healthy human individuals. Assay: immunoSEQ multiplex PCR; the TCRdb copy retains only in-frame clones and omits some. The sample shows around 610,000 clones, 90% to 97% of them seen only once. The sequenced sample was naive CD8+ T cells sorted from blood. The receptors were gathered from a woman in her thirties in good health. Both conserved end residues are part of each CDR3. Fields, in order: J gene, V gene, D gene, CDR3 length, clone size, CDR3 DNA, CDR3 protein. A D gene is named only where the DNA matches it firmly. Clone size is given for some rows only: seen once, a few or many times, or a class if the clone is expanded.

>TRBJ2-7|TRBV4-1|TRBD1|14|.
TGCGCCAGCAGCCCGGGACAGGCATCCTACGAGCAGTACTTC
CASSPGQASYEQYF
>TRBJ1-6|TRBV4-1|.|15|.
TGCGCCAGCAGCCACCTCCCGGGACAAAGAGGAGGACTCCACTTT
CASSHLPGQRGGLHF
>TRBJ2-3|TRBV19|.|15|few
TGTGCCAGCCGACTGGGGACTCATGTTGGAGATACGCAGTATTTT
CASRLGTHVGDTQYF
>TRBJ2-7|TRBV10-1|TRBD2|15|.
TGCGCCAGCAGTGAGTCTGTACTAGCGGGCTACGAGCAGTACTTC
CASSESVLAGYEQYF
>TRBJ2-1|TRBV7-9|.|13|.
TGTGCCAGCAGCTTAAAGGGGGTAGGGGAGCAGTTCTTC
CASSLKGVGEQFF
>TRBJ1-1|TRBV27|TRBD1|13|.
TGTGCCAGCAGTCGGACAGGTAACACTGAAGCTTTCTTT
CASSRTGNTEAFF
>TRBJ2-5|TRBV13|TRBD1|15|.
TGTGCCAGCAGCTTTGGGACAGGGGGCGCGGAGACCCAGTACTTC
CASSFGTGGAETQYF
>TRBJ1-2|TRBV2|.|13|.
TGTGCCAGCAGGACGGACAATAACTATGGCTACACCTTC
CASRTDNNYGYTF
>TRBJ2-7|TRBV6-5|TRBD2|16|.
TGTGCCAGCAGTTACTCCGCGAGGACTAGCGGCTACGAGCAGTACTTC
CASSYSARTSGYEQYF
>TRBJ1-4|TRBV2|.|15|.
TGTGCCAGCAGGCCGGACGGTGGGCCTAATGAAAAACTGTTTTTT
CASRPDGGPNEKLFF
>TRBJ2-1|TRBV29-1|TRBD2|13|.
TGCACGAGCCTTGGCGGGAGAAGCAATGAGCAGTTCTTC
CTSLGGRSNEQFF
>TRBJ2-2|TRBV2|TRBD1|16|.
TGTGCCAGCAGTTTGAGCAACAGGGGGCCCACCGGGGAGCTGTTTTTT
CASSLSNRGPTGELFF
>TRBJ2-2|TRBV19|TRBD1|17|.
TGTGCCAGTAGTATAGTTTGGACAGGGGGCGATACCGGGGAGCTGTTTTTT
CASSIVWTGGDTGELFF
>TRBJ2-4|TRBV6-5|.|15|.
TGTGCCAGCAGTTACTCAGGCTACCCTTCTCCAGTTCAGTACTTC
CASSYSGYPSPVQYF
>TRBJ2-7|TRBV19|TRBD1|14|.
TGTGCCAGTAGTATGTGGACAGGGACGAGGGAGCAGTACTTC
CASSMWTGTREQYF
>TRBJ2-5|TRBV5-6|TRBD2|15|.
TGTGCCAGCAGCGCCACGGGACTAGCGGAAGAGACCCAGTACTTC
CASSATGLAEETQYF
>TRBJ2-1|TRBV15|TRBD2|13|.
TGTGCCGCTGCTAGCGGGAGTGGGAATGAGCAGTTCTTC
CAAASGSGNEQFF
>TRBJ1-2|TRBV29-1|TRBD1|16|.
TGCAGCGTTGAAGATCACCGGGACAGGGATCCCTATGGCTACACCTTC
CSVEDHRDRDPYGYTF
>TRBJ2-1|TRBV5-6|.|13|.
TGTGCCAGCAGTTATGGACAATACAATGAGCAGTTCTTC
CASSYGQYNEQFF
>TRBJ2-2|TRBV4-2|TRBD2|16|.
TGTGCCAGCAGCCAAGATCAAGCGGGAGGGGCCGGGGAGCTGTTTTTT
CASSQDQAGGAGELFF
>TRBJ2-7|TRBV28|.|13|.
TGTGCCAGCAGCAGCTTGATAGGATACGAGCAGTACTTC
CASSSLIGYEQYF
>TRBJ2-1|TRBV7-9|TRBD1|16|.
TGTGCCAGCAGCTTAGTGGCCAGGGGGTTCTACAATGAGCAGTTCTTC
CASSLVARGFYNEQFF
>TRBJ2-7|TRBV27|.|14|.
TGTGCCAGCAGTTTGCGCTCAACGTACAACGAGCAGTACTTC
CASSLRSTYNEQYF
>TRBJ1-4|TRBV9|TRBD1|17|.
TGTGCCAGCAGCCCAAGAAAAGGGGGCGAGACTAATGAAAAACTGTTTTTT
CASSPRKGGETNEKLFF
>TRBJ2-3|TRBV6-1|.|15|.
TGTGCCAGCAGTGGAGGCGTGCGGGATCGCAGTACGCAGTATTTT
CASSGGVRDRSTQYF
>TRBJ2-7|TRBV5-1|.|13|.
TGCGCCAGCAGCTACCGGGGGTTCTACGAGCAGTACTTC
CASSYRGFYEQYF
>TRBJ2-1|TRBV27|.|11|.
TGTGCCAGCAGTTGGGGGGATGAGCAGTTCTTC
CASSWGDEQFF
>TRBJ2-2|TRBV11-3|.|16|.
TGTGCCAGCAGCTCTTACTCGACTACAAGCACCGGGGAGCTGTTTTTT
CASSSYSTTSTGELFF
>TRBJ1-1|TRBV19|.|11|.
TGTGCCAGTAAGGCAAGCATTGAAGCTTTCTTT
CASKASIEAFF
>TRBJ2-1|TRBV28|.|16|once
TGTGCCAGCAGTGCGATCAGGGGTAACTCCTACAATGAGCAGTTCTTC
CASSAIRGNSYNEQFF